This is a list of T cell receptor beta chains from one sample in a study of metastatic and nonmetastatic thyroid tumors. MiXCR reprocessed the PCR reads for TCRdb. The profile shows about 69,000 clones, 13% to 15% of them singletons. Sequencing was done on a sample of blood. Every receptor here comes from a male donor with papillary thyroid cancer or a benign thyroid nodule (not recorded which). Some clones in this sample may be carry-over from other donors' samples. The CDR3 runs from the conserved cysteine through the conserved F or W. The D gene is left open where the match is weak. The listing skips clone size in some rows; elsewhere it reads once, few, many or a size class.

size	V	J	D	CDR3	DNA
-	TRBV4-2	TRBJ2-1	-	CASSQAGRDGYSGQFF	TGTGCCAGCAGCCAAGCAGGACGGGACGGGTACAGCGGGCAGTTCTTC
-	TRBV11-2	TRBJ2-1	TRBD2	CASILVPSGSGIRNEQFF	TGTGCCAGCATCTTAGTCCCTAGCGGGAGTGGTATACGGAATGAGCAGTTCTTC
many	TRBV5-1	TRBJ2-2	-	CASSPVPTPNTGELFF	TGCGCCAGCAGCCCCGTCCCGACACCGAACACCGGGGAGCTGTTTTTT
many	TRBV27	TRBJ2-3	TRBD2	CASSLRLAGGQDTQYF	TGTGCCAGCAGTCTACGGTTAGCGGGAGGGCAAGATACGCAGTATTTT
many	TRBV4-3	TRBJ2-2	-	CASSQDLPSHNTGELFF	TGCGCCAGCAGCCAAGATCTCCCCAGTCACAACACCGGGGAGCTGTTTTTT
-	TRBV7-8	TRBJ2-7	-	CASSVDSHEQYF	TGTGCCAGCAGCGTGGACAGCCACGAGCAGTACTTC
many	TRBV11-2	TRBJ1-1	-	CARSLGSNTEAFF	TGTGCCCGCAGCTTGGGGTCCAACACTGAAGCTTTCTTT
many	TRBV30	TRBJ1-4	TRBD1	CAWESTGGGEKLFF	TGTGCCTGGGAGTCGACAGGGGGTGGCGAAAAACTGTTTTTT
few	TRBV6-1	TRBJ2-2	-	CASSVDSLTGELFF	TGTGCCAGCAGCGTAGACAGTCTAACCGGGGAGCTGTTTTTT
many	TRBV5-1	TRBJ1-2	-	CASSSSLNYGYTF	TGCGCCAGCAGCTCGTCCTTAAACTATGGCTACACCTTC
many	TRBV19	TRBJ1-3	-	CASSIGVWDTSGNTIYF	TGTGCCAGTAGTATAGGGGTCTGGGACACCTCTGGAAACACCATATATTTT
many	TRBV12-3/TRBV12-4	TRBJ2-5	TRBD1	CASRLGDRGRETQYF	TGTGCCAGCAGATTAGGGGACAGGGGGCGGGAGACCCAGTACTTC
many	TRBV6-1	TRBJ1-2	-	CASSRGNYGYTF	TGTGCCAGCAGCCGGGGGAACTATGGCTACACCTTC
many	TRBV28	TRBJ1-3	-	CASSSDRTPPPAGNTIYF	TGTGCCAGCAGTTCGGACCGGACACCCCCCCCGGCTGGAAACACCATATATTTT
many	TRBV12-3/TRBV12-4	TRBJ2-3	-	CASSLFRGDTQYF	TGTGCCAGCAGTTTATTCCGCGGGGATACGCAGTATTTT
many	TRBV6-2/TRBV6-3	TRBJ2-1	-	CASSYNWRDRSNEQFF	TGTGCCAGCAGTTACAACTGGCGGGACCGGTCCAATGAGCAGTTCTTC
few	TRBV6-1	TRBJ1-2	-	CASSEPGPGLYCYTF	TGTGCCAGCAGTGAACCGGGACCGGGGCTCTATTGCTACACCTTC
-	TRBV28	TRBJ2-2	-	CASSWQCDTGELFF	TGTGCCAGCAGTTGGCAGTGCGACACCGGGGAGCTGTTTTTT
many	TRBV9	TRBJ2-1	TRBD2	CASSIGLARDNEQFF	TGTGCCAGCAGCATTGGACTAGCGAGAGACAATGAGCAGTTCTTC
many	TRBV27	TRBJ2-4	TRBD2	CASSRSGRAGDIQYF	TGTGCCAGCAGTCGTAGCGGGAGGGCCGGGGACATTCAGTACTTC
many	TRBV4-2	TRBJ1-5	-	CASSQERDQPQHF	TGTGCCAGCAGCCAAGAAAGGGATCAGCCCCAGCATTTT
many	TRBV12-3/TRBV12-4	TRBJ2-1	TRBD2	CASSPSGRAYNEQFF	TGTGCCAGCAGTCCTAGCGGGAGGGCCTACAATGAGCAGTTCTTC
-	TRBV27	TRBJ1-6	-	CASSLNSSRGSHLHF	TGTGCCAGCAGTTTAAACTCCAGTCGGGGTTCACACCTCCACTTT
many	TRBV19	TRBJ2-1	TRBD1	CASAGTGGYNEQFF	TGTGCCAGCGCCGGGACAGGGGGGTACAATGAGCAGTTCTTC
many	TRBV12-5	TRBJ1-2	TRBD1	CASGLGGTVRDYTF	TGTGCTAGTGGTTTGGGGGGGACAGTACGAGACTACACCTTC
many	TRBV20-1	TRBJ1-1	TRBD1	CSARPGQGHTEAFF	TGCAGTGCTCGGCCGGGACAGGGGCACACTGAAGCTTTCTTT
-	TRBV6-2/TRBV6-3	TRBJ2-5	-	CASTVFTATQYF	TGTGCCAGCACCGTCTTCACGGCGACCCAGTACTTC
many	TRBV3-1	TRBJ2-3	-	CASSTTADTQYF	TGTGCCAGCAGTACAACGGCGGATACGCAGTATTTT
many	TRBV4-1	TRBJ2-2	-	CASSPALYGGELFF	TGCGCCAGCAGCCCCGCCCTATATGGCGGGGAGCTGTTTTTT
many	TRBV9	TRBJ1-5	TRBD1	CASSGQGGRQPQHF	TGTGCCAGCAGCGGACAGGGAGGCAGGCAGCCCCAGCATTTT
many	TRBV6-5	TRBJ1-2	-	CASSYSIGRGADGYTF	TGTGCCAGCAGTTACTCAATCGGTCGGGGGGCGGATGGCTACACCTTC
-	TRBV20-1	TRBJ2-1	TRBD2	CSARVGLADYNDQFF	TGTAGTGCTAGAGTAGGACTAGCGGACTACAATGATCAGTTCTTC
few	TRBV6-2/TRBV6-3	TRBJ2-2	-	CASSYSTRLTGELFF	TGTGCCAGCAGTTACTCGACACGGTTGACCGGGGAGCTGTTTTTT
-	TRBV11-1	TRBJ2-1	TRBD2	CASSFRTGSGGLSSYNEQFF	TGTGCCAGCAGCTTTCGGACCGGCTCGGGGGGTTTAAGTTCCTACAATGAGCAGTTCTTC
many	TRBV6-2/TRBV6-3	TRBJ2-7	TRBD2	CASIGGGKLSYEQYF	TGTGCCAGCATCGGGGGAGGGAAGTTAAGCTACGAGCAGTACTTC
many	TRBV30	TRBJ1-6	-	CAWSVLQDSPLHF	TGTGCCTGGAGTGTACTCCAGGATTCACCCCTCCACTTT
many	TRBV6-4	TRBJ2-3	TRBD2	CASSDSSGRATDTQYF	TGTGCCAGCAGTGACTCTAGCGGGAGGGCCACAGATACGCAGTATTTT
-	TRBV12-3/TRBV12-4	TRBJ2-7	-	CASSLGGLGHVYEQYF	TGTGCCAGCAGTTTAGGAGGTTTGGGTCACGTCTACGAGCAGTACTTC
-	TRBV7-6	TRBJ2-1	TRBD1	CASSLGTGKEYNEQFF	TGTGCTAGCAGCTTAGGGACAGGGAAAGAATACAATGAGCAGTTCTTC
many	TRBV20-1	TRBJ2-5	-	CSGRTVQETQYF	TGCAGTGGTAGGACCGTGCAAGAGACCCAGTACTTC
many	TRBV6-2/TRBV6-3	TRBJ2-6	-	CASSYSSGANVLTF	TGTGCCAGCAGTTACTCGAGTGGGGCCAACGTCCTGACTTTC
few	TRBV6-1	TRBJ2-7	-	CASRVGVGNYEQYF	TGTGCCAGCAGAGTGGGAGTTGGGAATTACGAGCAGTACTTC
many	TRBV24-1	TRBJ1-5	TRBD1	CATSRSGTGERNQPQHF	TGTGCCACCAGTCGATCCGGGACAGGGGAGCGGAATCAGCCCCAGCATTTT
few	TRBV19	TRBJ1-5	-	CASSISGRSDQPQHF	TGTGCCAGTAGTATTTCGGGCCGGTCGGATCAGCCCCAGCATTTT
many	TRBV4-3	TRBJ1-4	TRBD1	CASSQGDRGWEKLFF	TGCGCCAGCAGCCAAGGGGACAGGGGCTGGGAAAAACTGTTTTTT
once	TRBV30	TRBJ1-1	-	CAWGIQVLNTEAFF	TGTGCCTGGGGTATACAGGTACTGAACACTGAAGCTTTCTTT
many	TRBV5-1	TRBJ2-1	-	CASSLGPGSYNEQFF	TGCGCCAGCAGCTTGGGGCCAGGGTCCTACAATGAGCAGTTCTTC
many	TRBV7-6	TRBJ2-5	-	CASSLLQETQYF	TGTGCCAGCAGCTTACTACAAGAGACCCAGTACTTC
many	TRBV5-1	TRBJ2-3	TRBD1	CASSLRDRGLVTDTQYF	TGCGCCAGCAGCTTAAGGGACAGGGGTCTAGTCACAGATACGCAGTATTTT
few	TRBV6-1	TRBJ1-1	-	CASSAGGRRTEAFF	TGTGCCAGCAGTGCGGGGGGGCGTCGGACTGAAGCTTTCTTT
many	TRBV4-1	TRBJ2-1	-	CASSQFQGSFDNEQFF	TGCGCCAGCAGCCAGTTCCAGGGGTCCTTTGACAATGAGCAGTTCTTC
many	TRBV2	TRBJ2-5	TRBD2	CASSTGTSGGETQYF	TGTGCCAGCAGCACCGGGACTAGCGGCGGAGAGACCCAGTACTTC
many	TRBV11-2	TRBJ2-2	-	CASSFSLNTGELFF	TGTGCCAGCAGCTTTAGCCTCAACACCGGGGAGCTGTTTTTT
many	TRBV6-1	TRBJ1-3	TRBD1	CASQTGSGNTIYF	TGTGCCAGCCAGACAGGGTCTGGAAACACCATATATTTT
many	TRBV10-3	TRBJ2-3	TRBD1	CAISRQGASTDTQYF	TGTGCCATCAGCCGACAGGGGGCGTCCACAGATACGCAGTATTTT
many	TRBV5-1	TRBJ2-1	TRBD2	CASASSGRVIYNEQFF	TGCGCCAGTGCCTCAAGCGGGAGAGTTATTTACAATGAGCAGTTCTTC
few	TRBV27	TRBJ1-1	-	CASSWHDCTEAFF	TGTGCCAGCAGTTGGCATGACTGCACTGAAGCTTTCTTT
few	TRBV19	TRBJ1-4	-	CASSLLGSNEKLFF	TGTGCCAGTAGTCTACTGGGTTCTAATGAAAAACTGTTTTTT